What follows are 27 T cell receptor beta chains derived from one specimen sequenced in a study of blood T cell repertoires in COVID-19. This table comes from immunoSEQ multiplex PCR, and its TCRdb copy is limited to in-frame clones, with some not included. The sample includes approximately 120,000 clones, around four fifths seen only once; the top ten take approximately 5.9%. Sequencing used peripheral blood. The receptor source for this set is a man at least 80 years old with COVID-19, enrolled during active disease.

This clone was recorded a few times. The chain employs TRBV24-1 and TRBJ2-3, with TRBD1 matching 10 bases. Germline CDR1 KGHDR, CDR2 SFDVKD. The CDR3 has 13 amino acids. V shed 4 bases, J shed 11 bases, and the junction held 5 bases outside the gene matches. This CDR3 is CATSDLGTGEQYF. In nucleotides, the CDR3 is TGTGCCACCAGTGACCTCGGGACAGGGGAGCAGTATTTT.

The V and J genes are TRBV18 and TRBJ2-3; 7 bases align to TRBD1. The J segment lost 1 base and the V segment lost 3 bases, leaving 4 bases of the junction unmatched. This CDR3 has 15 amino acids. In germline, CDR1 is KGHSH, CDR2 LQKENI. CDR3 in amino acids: CASSPRTGRTDTQYF. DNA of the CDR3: TGTGCCAGCTCACCCCGGACAGGACGCACAGATACGCAGTATTTT. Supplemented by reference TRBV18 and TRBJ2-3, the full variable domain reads NAGVMQNPRHLVRRRGQEARLRCSPMKGHSHVYWYRQLPEEGLKFMVYLQKENIIDESGMPKERFSAEFPKEGPSILRIQQVVRGDSAAYFCASSPRTGRTDTQYFGPGTRLTVL.

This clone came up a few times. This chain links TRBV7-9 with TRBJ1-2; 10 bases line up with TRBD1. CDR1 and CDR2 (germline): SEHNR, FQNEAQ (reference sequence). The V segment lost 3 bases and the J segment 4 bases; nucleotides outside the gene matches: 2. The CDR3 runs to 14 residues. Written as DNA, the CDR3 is TGTGCCAGCAGCTTCAGGACAGGGGGCTATGGCTACACCTTC. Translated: CASSFRTGGYGYTF.

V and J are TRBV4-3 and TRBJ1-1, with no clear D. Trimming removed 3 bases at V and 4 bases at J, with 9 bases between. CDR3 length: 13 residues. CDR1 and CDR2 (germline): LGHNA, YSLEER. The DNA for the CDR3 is TGCGCCAGCAGCCACTTGGTCGGCACTGAAGCTTTCTTT. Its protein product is CASSHLVGTEAFF.

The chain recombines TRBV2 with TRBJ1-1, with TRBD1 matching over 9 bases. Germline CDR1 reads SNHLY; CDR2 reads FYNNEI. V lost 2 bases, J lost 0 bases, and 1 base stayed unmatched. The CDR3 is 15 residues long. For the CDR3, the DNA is TGTGCCAGCAGTGAATACAGGGGGCTGAACACTGAAGCTTTCTTT. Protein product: CASSEYRGLNTEAFF.

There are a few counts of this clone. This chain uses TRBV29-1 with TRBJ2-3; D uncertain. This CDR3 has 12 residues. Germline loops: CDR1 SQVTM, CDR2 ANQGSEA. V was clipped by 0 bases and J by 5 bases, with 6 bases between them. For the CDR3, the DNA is TGCAGCGTTGAAGAGGGCATAGATACGCAGTATTTT. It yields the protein CSVEEGIDTQYF.

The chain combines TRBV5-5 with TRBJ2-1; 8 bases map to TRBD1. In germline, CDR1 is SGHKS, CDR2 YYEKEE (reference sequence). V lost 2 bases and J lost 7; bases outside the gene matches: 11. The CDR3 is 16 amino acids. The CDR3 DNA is TGTGCCAGCAGCTTTACCCCCGGGACAGGAGGGAATGAGCAGTTCTTC. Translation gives CASSFTPGTGGNEQFF. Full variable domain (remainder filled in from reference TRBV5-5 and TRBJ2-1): DAGVTQSPTHLIKTRGQQVTLRCSPISGHKSVSWYQQVLGQGPQFIFQYYEKEERGRGNFPDRFSARQFPNYSSELNVNALLLGDSALYLCASSFTPGTGGNEQFFGPGTRLTVL.

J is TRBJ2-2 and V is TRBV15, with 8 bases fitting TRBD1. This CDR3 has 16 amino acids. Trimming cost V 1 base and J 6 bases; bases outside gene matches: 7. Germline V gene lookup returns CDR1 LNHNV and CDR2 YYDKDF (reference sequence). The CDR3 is CATSRGGQGAAGELFF. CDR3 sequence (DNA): TGTGCCACCAGCAGAGGTGGGCAGGGGGCGGCCGGGGAGCTGTTTTTT.

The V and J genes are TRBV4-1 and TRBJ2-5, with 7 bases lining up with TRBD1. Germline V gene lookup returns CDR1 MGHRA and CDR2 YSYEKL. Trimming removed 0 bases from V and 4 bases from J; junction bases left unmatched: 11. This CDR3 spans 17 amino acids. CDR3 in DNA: TGCGCCAGCAGCCAAGATGGGGCACAGGGGAAGGGAGAGACCCAGTACTTC. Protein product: CASSQDGAQGKGETQYF.

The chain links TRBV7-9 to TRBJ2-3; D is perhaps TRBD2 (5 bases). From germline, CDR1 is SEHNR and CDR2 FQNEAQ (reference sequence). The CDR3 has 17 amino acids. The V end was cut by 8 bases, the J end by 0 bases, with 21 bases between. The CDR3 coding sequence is TGTGCCAGCTCAGGAAGAACTCGGGGTTCTAGCACAGATACGCAGTATTTT. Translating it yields CASSGRTRGSSTDTQYF.

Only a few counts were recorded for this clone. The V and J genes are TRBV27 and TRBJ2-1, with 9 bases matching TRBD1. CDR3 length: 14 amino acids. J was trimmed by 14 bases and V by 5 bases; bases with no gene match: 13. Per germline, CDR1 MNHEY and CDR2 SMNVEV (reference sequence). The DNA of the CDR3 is TGTGCCAGCAGTCCGCGGGACAGGGTCACAAGTGAGTTCTTC. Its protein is CASSPRDRVTSEFF.

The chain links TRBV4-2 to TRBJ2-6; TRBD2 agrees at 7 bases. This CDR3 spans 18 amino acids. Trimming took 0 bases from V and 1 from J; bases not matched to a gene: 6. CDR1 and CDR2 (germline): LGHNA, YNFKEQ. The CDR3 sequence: CASSQETSLSSGANVLTF. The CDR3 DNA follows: TGTGCCAGCAGCCAAGAGACTAGCCTGAGTTCTGGGGCCAACGTCCTGACTTTC.

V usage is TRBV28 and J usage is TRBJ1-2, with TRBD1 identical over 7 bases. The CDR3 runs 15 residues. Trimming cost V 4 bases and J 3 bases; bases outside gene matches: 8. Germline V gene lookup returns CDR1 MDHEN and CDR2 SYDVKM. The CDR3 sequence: CASSSNRGYDYGYTF. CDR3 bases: TGTGCCAGCAGTTCCAACAGGGGTTACGACTATGGCTACACCTTC.

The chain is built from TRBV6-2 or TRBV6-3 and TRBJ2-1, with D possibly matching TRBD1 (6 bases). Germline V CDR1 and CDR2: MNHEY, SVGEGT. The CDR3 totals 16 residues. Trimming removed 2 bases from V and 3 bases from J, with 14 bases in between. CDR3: CASSYPNRVLYNEQFF. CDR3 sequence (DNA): TGTGCCAGCAGTTACCCGAACAGGGTCCTCTACAATGAGCAGTTCTTC.

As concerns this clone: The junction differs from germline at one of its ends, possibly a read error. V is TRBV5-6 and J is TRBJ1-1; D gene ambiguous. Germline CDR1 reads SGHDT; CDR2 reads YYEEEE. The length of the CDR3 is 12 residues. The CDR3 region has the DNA TGTGCCAGCAGCTTGGCCGTCGAAAGCTTTCTCTTT. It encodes CASSLAVESFLF.

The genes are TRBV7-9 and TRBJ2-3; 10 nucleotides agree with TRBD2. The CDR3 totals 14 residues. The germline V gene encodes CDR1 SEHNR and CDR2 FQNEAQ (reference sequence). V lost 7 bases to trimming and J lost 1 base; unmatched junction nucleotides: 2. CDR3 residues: CASTTSGGTDTQYF. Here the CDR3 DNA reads TGTGCCAGCACCACTAGCGGGGGCACAGATACGCAGTATTTT.

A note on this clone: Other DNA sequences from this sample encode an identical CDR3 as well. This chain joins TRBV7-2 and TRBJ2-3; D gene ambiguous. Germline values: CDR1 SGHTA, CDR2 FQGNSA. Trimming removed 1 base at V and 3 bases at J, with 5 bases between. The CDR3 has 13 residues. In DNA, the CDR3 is TGTGCCAGCAGCTTAGAGAGGACAGATACGCAGTATTTT. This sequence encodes CASSLERTDTQYF.

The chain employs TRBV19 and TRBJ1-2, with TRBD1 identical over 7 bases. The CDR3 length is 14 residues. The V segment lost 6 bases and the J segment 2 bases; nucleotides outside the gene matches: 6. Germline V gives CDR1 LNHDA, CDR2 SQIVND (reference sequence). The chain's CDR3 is CASRRDRGNYGYTF. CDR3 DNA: TGTGCCAGTAGGAGGGACAGAGGAAACTATGGCTACACCTTC.

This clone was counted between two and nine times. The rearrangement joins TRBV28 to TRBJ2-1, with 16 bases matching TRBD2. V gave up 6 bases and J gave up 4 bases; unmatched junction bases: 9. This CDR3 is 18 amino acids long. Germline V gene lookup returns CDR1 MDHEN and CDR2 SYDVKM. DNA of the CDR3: TGTGCCAGCAGCCCGGGACTAGCGGGAGGGAGGATTTACAATGAGCAGTTCTTC. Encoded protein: CASSPGLAGGRIYNEQFF.

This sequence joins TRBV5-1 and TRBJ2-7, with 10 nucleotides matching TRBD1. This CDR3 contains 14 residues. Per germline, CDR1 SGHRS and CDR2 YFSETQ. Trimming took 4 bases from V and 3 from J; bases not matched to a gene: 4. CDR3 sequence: CASSGGTGDYEQYF. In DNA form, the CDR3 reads TGCGCCAGCAGCGGGGGGACAGGGGACTACGAGCAGTACTTC.

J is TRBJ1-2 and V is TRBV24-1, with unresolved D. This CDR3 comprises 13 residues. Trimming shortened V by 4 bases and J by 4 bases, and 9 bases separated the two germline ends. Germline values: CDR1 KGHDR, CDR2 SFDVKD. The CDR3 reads CATSERVGYGYTF. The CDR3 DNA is TGTGCCACCAGTGAACGGGTTGGCTATGGCTACACCTTC.

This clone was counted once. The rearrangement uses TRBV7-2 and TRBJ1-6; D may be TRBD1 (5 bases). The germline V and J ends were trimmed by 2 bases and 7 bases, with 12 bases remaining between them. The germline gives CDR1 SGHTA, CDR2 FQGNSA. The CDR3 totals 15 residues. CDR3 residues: CASSLYGGENSPLHF. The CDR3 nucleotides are TGTGCCAGCAGCTTATACGGGGGTGAAAATTCACCCCTCCACTTT.

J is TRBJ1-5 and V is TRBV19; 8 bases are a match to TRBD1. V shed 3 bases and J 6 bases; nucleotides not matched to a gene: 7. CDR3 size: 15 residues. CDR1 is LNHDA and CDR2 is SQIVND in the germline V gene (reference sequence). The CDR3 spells CASSIEDRELQPQHF. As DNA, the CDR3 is TGTGCCAGTAGTATCGAGGACAGGGAGCTTCAGCCCCAGCATTTT.

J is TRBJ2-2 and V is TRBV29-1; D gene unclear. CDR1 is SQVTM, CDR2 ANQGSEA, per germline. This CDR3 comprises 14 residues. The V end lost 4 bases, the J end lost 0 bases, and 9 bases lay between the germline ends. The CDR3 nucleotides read TGCAGCGTTGCGTTACAGTCGAACACCGGGGAGCTGTTTTTT. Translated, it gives CSVALQSNTGELFF.

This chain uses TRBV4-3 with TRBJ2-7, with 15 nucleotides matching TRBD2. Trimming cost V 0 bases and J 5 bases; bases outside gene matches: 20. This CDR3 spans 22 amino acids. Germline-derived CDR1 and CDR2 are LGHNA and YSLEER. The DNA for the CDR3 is TGCGCCAGCAGCCAAGATCCCTGGGGACCGGGACTAGCGGGAGGAAATGGGGACGAGCAGTACTTC. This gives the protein CASSQDPWGPGLAGGNGDEQYF.

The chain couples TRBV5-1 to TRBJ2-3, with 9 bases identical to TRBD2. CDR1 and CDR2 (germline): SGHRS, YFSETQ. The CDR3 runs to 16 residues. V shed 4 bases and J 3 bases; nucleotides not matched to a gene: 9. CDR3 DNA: TGCGCCAGCAGCACCCCGACTAGCGGTGCTACAGATACGCAGTATTTT. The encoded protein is CASSTPTSGATDTQYF.

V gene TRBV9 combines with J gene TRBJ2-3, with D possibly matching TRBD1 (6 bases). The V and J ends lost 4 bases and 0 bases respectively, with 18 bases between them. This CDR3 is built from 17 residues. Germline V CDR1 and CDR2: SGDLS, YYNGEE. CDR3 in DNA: TGTGCCAGCAGCTTTGGGGGCTCGTGGGAGAGCACAGATACGCAGTATTTT. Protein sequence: CASSFGGSWESTDTQYF.